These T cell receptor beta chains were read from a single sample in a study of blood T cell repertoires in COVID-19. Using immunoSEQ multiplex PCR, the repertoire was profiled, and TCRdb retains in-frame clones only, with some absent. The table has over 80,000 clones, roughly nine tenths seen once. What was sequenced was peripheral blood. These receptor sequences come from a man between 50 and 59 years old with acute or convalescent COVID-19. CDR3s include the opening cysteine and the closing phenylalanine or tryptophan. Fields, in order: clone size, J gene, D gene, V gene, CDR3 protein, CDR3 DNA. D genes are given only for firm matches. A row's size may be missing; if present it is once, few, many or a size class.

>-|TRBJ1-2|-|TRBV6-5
CASSYLAAEGGYTF
TGTGCCAGCAGTTATTTGGCCGCGGAGGGCGGCTACACCTTC
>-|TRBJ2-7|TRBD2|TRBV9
CASSSSGGFSYEQYF
TGTGCCAGCAGCTCCAGCGGGGGGTTCTCCTACGAGCAGTACTTC
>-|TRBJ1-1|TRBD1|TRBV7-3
CASSQTGIFAEAFF
TGTGCCAGCAGCCAGACAGGGATTTTCGCTGAAGCTTTCTTT
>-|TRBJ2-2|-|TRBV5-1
CASSGVLNTGELFF
TGCGCCAGTTCGGGGGTTCTGAACACCGGGGAGCTGTTTTTT
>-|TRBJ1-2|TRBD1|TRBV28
CASSSQDLRDRAGYGYTF
TGTGCCAGCAGTTCTCAAGACCTCCGGGACAGGGCCGGGTATGGCTACACCTTC
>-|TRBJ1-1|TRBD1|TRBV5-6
CASSLRPGQGNTEAFF
TGTGCCAGCAGCCTCAGGCCGGGACAGGGTAACACTGAAGCTTTCTTT
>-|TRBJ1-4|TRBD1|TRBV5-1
CASSGGTESTNEKLFF
TGCGCCAGCAGCGGCGGGACAGAATCAACTAATGAAAAACTGTTTTTT
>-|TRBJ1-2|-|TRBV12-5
CASGLTEGGYTF
TGTGCTAGTGGTTTGACGGAGGGCGGCTACACCTTC
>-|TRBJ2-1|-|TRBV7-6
CASSALVIGSSYNEQFF
TGTGCCAGCAGCGCCCTGGTAATCGGTAGCTCCTACAATGAGCAGTTCTTC
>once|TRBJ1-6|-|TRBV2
CASRRSSYNSPLHF
TGTGCCAGCAGGAGGAGCTCCTATAATTCACCCCTCCACTTT
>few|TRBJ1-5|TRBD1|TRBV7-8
CASSPWAGGDQPQHF
TGTGCCAGCAGCCCTTGGGCAGGGGGAGATCAGCCCCAGCATTTT
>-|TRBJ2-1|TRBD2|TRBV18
CASSPGAGTAFYNEQFF
TGTGCCAGCTCACCTGGAGCGGGGACTGCATTCTACAATGAGCAGTTCTTC
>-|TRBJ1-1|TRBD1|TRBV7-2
CASSTQGSDTEAFF
TGTGCCAGCAGCACACAGGGGAGTGACACTGAAGCTTTCTTT
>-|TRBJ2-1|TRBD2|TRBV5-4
CASSSGTSGGAYNEQFF
TGTGCCAGCAGCTCTGGGACTAGCGGGGGGGCCTACAATGAGCAGTTCTTC
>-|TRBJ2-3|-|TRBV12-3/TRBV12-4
CASSSLTPDTQYF
TGTGCCAGCAGTTCCCTCACTCCAGATACGCAGTATTTT
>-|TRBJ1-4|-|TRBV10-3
CAISAAGATNEKLFF
TGTGCCATCAGTGCCGCAGGGGCAACTAATGAAAAACTGTTTTTT
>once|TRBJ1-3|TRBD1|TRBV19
CASSIIIGTAGNTIYF
TGTGCCAGTAGTATAATCATCGGGACAGCTGGAAACACCATATATTTT
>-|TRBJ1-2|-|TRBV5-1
CASSFRGNTYGYTF
TGCGCCAGCAGCTTTAGGGGGAATACTTATGGCTACACCTTC
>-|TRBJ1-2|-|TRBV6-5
CASSYRGDGYTF
TGTGCCAGCAGTTACCGGGGGGATGGCTACACCTTC
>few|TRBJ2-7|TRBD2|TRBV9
CASSVGLAGSYEQYF
TGTGCCAGCAGCGTGGGACTAGCGGGCTCCTACGAGCAGTACTTC
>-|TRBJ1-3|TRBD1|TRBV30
CAWRQGAGNTIYF
TGTGCCTGGAGACAGGGGGCTGGAAACACCATATATTTT
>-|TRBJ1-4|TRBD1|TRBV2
CASSERQGVREKLFF
TGTGCCAGCAGTGAACGGCAGGGGGTAAGGGAAAAACTGTTTTTT
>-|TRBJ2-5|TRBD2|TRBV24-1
CATSDTTSGGPTVQETQYF
TGTGCCACCAGTGATACGACTAGCGGGGGGCCTACTGTCCAAGAGACCCAGTACTTC